This TCR beta chain was found in a study of cytotoxic CD8 clonotypes in ibrutinib-treated CLL. A 1 in 200,000 to 1 in 1 million T cell depth was the sequencing target. Some clones are missing from TCRdb's copy, which holds only in-frame ones; the method was immunoSEQ multiplex PCR. The sample lists approximately 23,000 clones; around 74% were seen once. This CDR3 has 15 residues. Per the germline V gene, CDR1 is SGHRS and CDR2 is YFSETQ. V trimming: 6 bases; J trimming: 1 base; junction bases outside the gene matches: 8. The clonotype comes from a human donor with chronic lymphocytic leukemia. Source: PBMCs, taken before ibrutinib treatment. This chain connects TRBV5-1 to TRBJ2-5; 8 nucleotides match TRBD1. The CDR3 here is CASNGGQGTQETQYF. The CDR3 DNA reads as TGCGCCAGCAACGGAGGACAGGGAACCCAAGAGACCCAGTACTTC. Combining the CDR3 with reference TRBV5-1 and TRBJ2-5 gives the whole variable domain KAGVTQTPRYLIKTRGQQVTLSCSPISGHRSVSWYQQTPGQGLQFLFEYFSETQRNKGNFPGRFSGRQFSNSRSEMNVSTLELGDSALYLCASNGGQGTQETQYFGPGTRLLVL.